This T cell receptor (beta chain) is from a study of blood T cell repertoires in COVID-19. Whole-study context: Samples representing acute and convalescent COVID-19 were sourced from the United States, Italy and Spain. T cells, B-cell-depleted T cells, or PBMCs supplied cDNA or gDNA.

In the original workflow: Nucleated cell counts were estimated from reference gene primer amplification. Sequenced by immunoSEQ multiplex PCR; TCRdb stores in-frame clones only, minus some. V, J and clone size were drawn from that table, and D and trimming were deduced from the DNA. Of 95,000 to 150,000 clones in the sample, just under 90% were seen once. CDR3 size: 14 residues. V lost 6 bases and J lost 6; bases outside the gene matches: 7. Germline V gives CDR1 SGHVS, CDR2 FNYEAQ. The genes are TRBV7-6 and TRBJ2-1; TRBD2 matches 8 bases. The material sequenced was peripheral blood. The receptor's source is a woman in her forties or fifties with acute or convalescent COVID-19. The CDR3 loop reads CASSSSREGNEQFF. DNA for the CDR3: TGTGCCAGCAGTTCATCCCGGGAGGGCAATGAGCAGTTCTTC.